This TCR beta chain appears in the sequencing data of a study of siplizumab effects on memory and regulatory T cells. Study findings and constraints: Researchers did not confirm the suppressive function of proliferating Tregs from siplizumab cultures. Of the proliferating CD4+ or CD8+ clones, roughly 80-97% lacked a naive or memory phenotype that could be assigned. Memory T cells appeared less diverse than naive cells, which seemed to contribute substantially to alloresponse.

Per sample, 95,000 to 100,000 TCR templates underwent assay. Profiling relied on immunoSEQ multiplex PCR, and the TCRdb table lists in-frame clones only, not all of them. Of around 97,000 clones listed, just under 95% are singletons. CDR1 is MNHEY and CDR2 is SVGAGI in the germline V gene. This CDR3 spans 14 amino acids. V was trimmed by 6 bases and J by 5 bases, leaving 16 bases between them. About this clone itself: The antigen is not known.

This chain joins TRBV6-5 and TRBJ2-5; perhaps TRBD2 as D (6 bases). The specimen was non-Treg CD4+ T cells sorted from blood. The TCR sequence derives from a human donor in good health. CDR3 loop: CASREHGAGETQYF. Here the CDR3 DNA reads TGTGCCAGCAGGGAGCATGGGGCGGGGGAGACCCAGTACTTC.